This section outlines one T cell receptor beta chain sequence together with its context. This specimen comes from a study of blood T cell repertoires in COVID-19. Per the original methods: Amplification with reference gene primers provided the estimates of nucleated cell counts. Assay: immunoSEQ multiplex PCR; the TCRdb copy retains only in-frame clones and omits some. V, J and clone size derive from that table, while D and trimming were established from the DNA sequence. Of around 290,000 clones in the sample, over 75% were seen once. The cohort comprised adults aged roughly 18 to 100 years residing in 24 US areas. Symptom resolution, clearance, or two negative PCRs marked donors in Cohort 3 as recovered. This sequence was found in a woman aged 30 to 39 who had recovered from COVID-19. The sequencing input was PBMCs or T cells enriched from blood (not recorded which).

CDR3 amino acids: CAWSVMAVWSGYTF. Here the CDR3 DNA reads TGTGCCTGGAGTGTCATGGCGGTATGGTCTGGCTACACCTTC. This chain joins TRBV30 and TRBJ1-2; D call uncertain. This CDR3 has 14 residues. The ends were cut back, 0 bases at V and 7 bases at J, with 15 bases in the middle. The germline V gene encodes CDR1 GTSNPN and CDR2 SVGIG (reference sequence).